A selection of T cell receptor beta chains follows, all from one sample in a study of blood T cell repertoires in COVID-19. TCRdb keeps only in-frame clones here, not all; method: immunoSEQ multiplex PCR. The top ten clones hold around a tenth of a sample with around 140,000 clones, about nine tenths of them seen once. The source material was peripheral blood. These receptor sequences come from a man aged 50 to 59 with acute or convalescent COVID-19. The CDR3 runs from the conserved cysteine through the conserved F or W.

v_call: TRBV19; cdr3_aa: CASRAGEFADTQYF
v_call: TRBV3-1/TRBV3-2; cdr3_aa: CASSQEAGLGSPLHF
v_call: TRBV19; cdr3_aa: CASRPLTGLTTEAFF
v_call: TRBV7-7; cdr3_aa: CASSLRLGGNTGELFF
v_call: TRBV5-1; cdr3_aa: CASSLNWEVSYNEQFF
v_call: TRBV19; cdr3_aa: CASSIPSGRNEQFF
v_call: TRBV7-2; cdr3_aa: CASSLIDRDADYGYTF
v_call: TRBV2; cdr3_aa: CASRPSIGGELFF
v_call: TRBV7-2; cdr3_aa: CASSGSTGSQPQHF
v_call: TRBV19; cdr3_aa: CASSISDTSNYGYTF
v_call: TRBV7-3; cdr3_aa: CASSLLGPTEAFF
v_call: TRBV19; cdr3_aa: CASSSPRTGHGYTIYF
v_call: TRBV2; cdr3_aa: CASKRTGEGSPLHF
v_call: TRBV11-2; cdr3_aa: CASSPGGLTYTDTQYF
v_call: TRBV21-1; cdr3_aa: CAKTGNVGYEQYF
v_call: TRBV7-2; cdr3_aa: CASSLWTGNEKLFF